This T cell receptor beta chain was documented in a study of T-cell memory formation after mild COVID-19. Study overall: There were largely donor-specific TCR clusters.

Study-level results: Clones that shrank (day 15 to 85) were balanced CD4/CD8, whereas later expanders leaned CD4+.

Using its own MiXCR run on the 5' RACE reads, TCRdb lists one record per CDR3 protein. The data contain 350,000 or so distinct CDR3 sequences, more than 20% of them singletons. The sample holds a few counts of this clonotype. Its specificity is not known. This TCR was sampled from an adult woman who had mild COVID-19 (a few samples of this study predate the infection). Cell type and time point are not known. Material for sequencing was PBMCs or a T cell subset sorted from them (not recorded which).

CDR3 region: CASSRRAKNIQYF. The CDR3 bases are TGTGCCAGCAGCCGGAGGGCCAAAAACATTCAGTACTTC. The V call is TRBV6-5, the J call TRBJ2-4; a possible D gene is TRBD2 (5 bases). Germline loops: CDR1 MNHEY, CDR2 SVGAGI. V was clipped by 6 bases and J by 1 base, with 7 bases between them. CDR3 length equals 13 residues.